This TCR beta chain was found in a study of blood T cell repertoires in COVID-19. Trimming cost V 0 bases and J 4 bases; bases outside gene matches: 6. In germline, CDR1 is SGDLS, CDR2 YYNGEE. The CDR3 covers 16 residues. In the source study's methods: Amplification of reference gene primers provided the estimated nucleated cell counts. Assay: immunoSEQ multiplex PCR; the TCRdb copy retains only in-frame clones and omits some. V, J and clone size are taken as reported in that table, and D and trimming were inferred from the DNA itself. The sample carries some 150,000 clones, approximately 80% recorded once.

What was sequenced was peripheral blood. The V and J genes are TRBV9 and TRBJ2-3; TRBD2 aligns across 9 bases. The receptor was isolated from a woman aged 45-65 years with acute or convalescent COVID-19. The CDR3 DNA is TGTGCCAGCAGCGTAGAGTGGCGGGGGGGATCAGATACGCAGTATTTT. Translated, it gives CASSVEWRGGSDTQYF.